These 30 T cell receptor beta chains were all obtained from the same sample, sequenced in a study of blood T cell repertoires in COVID-19. Some clones are missing from TCRdb's copy, which holds only in-frame ones; the method was immunoSEQ multiplex PCR. The sample holds about 290,000 clones, roughly 86% seen once. The sample taken for sequencing was peripheral blood. Every receptor here comes from a woman in her twenties or thirties with COVID-19, enrolled during active disease.

The genes are TRBV6-5 and TRBJ2-3, with D perhaps TRBD2 (6 bases). There are 15 residues in the CDR3. Germline lookup yields CDR1 MNHEY and CDR2 SVGAGI. Between the trimmed V and J ends, which lost 4 bases and 1 base, there was a span of 12 bases. The CDR3 region has the DNA TGTGCCAGCAGTTTCCGGGGGTATGGCACAGATACGCAGTATTTT. Translating gives CASSFRGYGTDTQYF.

V gene TRBV30 combines with J gene TRBJ1-1; D remains unclear. Germline loops: CDR1 GTSNPN, CDR2 SVGIG (reference sequence). This CDR3 comprises 11 residues. The V and J ends lost 4 bases and 6 bases respectively, with 9 bases between them. CDR3 bases: TGTGCCTGGAAACCTAACTCTGAAGCTTTCTTT. This sequence encodes CAWKPNSEAFF.

V and J are TRBV27 and TRBJ2-6; TRBD1 might be the D (6 bases). Germline CDR1 MNHEY, CDR2 SMNVEV (reference sequence). Trimming removed 5 bases from V and 0 bases from J, with 11 bases in between. The CDR3 runs 16 residues. In DNA form, the CDR3 reads TGTGCCAGCAGTCGAACAGGGACCTCTGGGGCCAACGTCCTGACTTTC. Translating gives CASSRTGTSGANVLTF.

The V and J genes are TRBV28 and TRBJ1-1; tentative D call: TRBD1 (5 bases). Germline CDR1 reads MDHEN; CDR2 reads SYDVKM. The germline V and J ends were trimmed by 5 bases and 5 bases, with 12 bases remaining between them. The CDR3 is 13 residues long. CDR3 residues: CASSPGRATEAFF. The CDR3 nucleotides read TGTGCCAGCAGTCCAGGGAGGGCAACTGAAGCTTTCTTT.

The V and J genes are TRBV10-2 and TRBJ1-1; 9 positions match TRBD1. The junction had 13 bases not matched to a gene; V was cut back by 6 bases and J by 11 bases. The CDR3 has 14 residues. Germline values: CDR1 WSHSY, CDR2 SAAADI. The DNA of the CDR3 is TGCGCCAGCAGAGACCGAGACAGGGGGGTATCTGCTTTCTTT. It specifies CASRDRDRGVSAFF.

The rearrangement joins TRBV5-4 to TRBJ1-6; D may be TRBD1 (6 bases). The CDR3 is made up of 15 amino acids. Looked up from germline, CDR1 is SGHNT and CDR2 is YYREEE (reference sequence). Trimming took 0 bases from V and 6 from J, leaving 10 bases between them. This chain's CDR3 is CASSLAGGPNSPLHF. In DNA, the CDR3 is TGTGCCAGCAGCTTGGCGGGGGGGCCTAATTCACCCCTCCACTTT.

The rearrangement links TRBV12-3 or TRBV12-4 to TRBJ1-5; TRBD1 aligns across 8 bases. Trimming cost V 9 bases and J 7 bases; bases outside gene matches: 5. This CDR3 is built from 12 residues. CDR3 sequence (DNA): TGTGCCAGTAGACAGGGGATGCAGCCCCAGCATTTT. Translating it yields CASRQGMQPQHF.

The rearrangement links TRBV3-1 (or the pseudogene TRBV3-2) to TRBJ2-7; D is ambiguous. V shed 11 bases and J shed 0 bases, with 20 bases lying between them. The CDR3 has 15 amino acids. CDR1 is LGHDT, CDR2 YNNKEL, per germline (reference sequence). CDR3 protein: CAPSQFKQNSYEQYF. As DNA, the CDR3 is TGTGCCCCCAGCCAATTCAAACAGAACTCCTACGAGCAGTACTTC.

This chain uses TRBV27 with TRBJ2-1; weak D call: TRBD2 (6 bases). CDR3 length: 13 amino acids. Between the trimmed V and J ends, which lost 6 bases and 8 bases, there was a span of 14 bases. CDR1 is MNHEY, CDR2 SMNVEV, per germline (reference sequence). CDR3 coding DNA: TGTGCCAGCAGCTGGGGGGTTTGGGATGAGCAGTTCTTC. Translated: CASSWGVWDEQFF.

Of note for this clone: The same CDR3 arises from other DNA sequences in this sample as well. The V gene is TRBV4-1, the J gene TRBJ2-1; TRBD1 matches at 7 bases. The V and J ends lost 0 bases and 4 bases, in that order; junction bases with no gene match: 3. CDR1 and CDR2 (germline): MGHRA, YSYEKL. The CDR3 has 15 residues. CDR3 DNA: TGCGCCAGCAGCCAAGATCCAGGGGGATACAATGAGCAGTTCTTC. It translates to CASSQDPGGYNEQFF.

The gene calls are TRBV6-1 and TRBJ2-5; TRBD2 agrees at 14 bases. This CDR3 is built from 15 residues. The V gene's germline CDR1 is MNHNS and CDR2 SASEGT. V trimming: 3 bases; J trimming: 3 bases; junction bases outside the gene matches: 0. CDR3 amino acids: CASSETSGGEETQYF. CDR3 DNA sequence: TGTGCCAGCAGTGAGACTAGCGGGGGGGAAGAGACCCAGTACTTC.

J is TRBJ2-7 and V is TRBV27; maybe TRBD2 (6 bases). CDR1 and CDR2 (germline): MNHEY, SMNVEV (reference sequence). The CDR3 has 14 residues. The V and J ends lost 4 bases and 0 bases respectively, with 10 bases between them. CDR3 sequence reads: CASSYSGPSYEQYF. The CDR3 DNA reads as TGTGCCAGCAGTTATAGCGGACCCTCCTACGAGCAGTACTTC.

Here the CDR3 DNA reads TGTGCCAGTAGTACCCGGGGCACTGAAGCTTTCTTT. This encodes CASSTRGTEAFF. The chain employs TRBV19 and TRBJ1-1; no firm D call. The CDR3 length is 12 residues. V was shortened by 4 bases and J by 4 bases, with 7 bases between the two germline ends. Germline V gives CDR1 LNHDA, CDR2 SQIVND (reference sequence).

The V call is TRBV21-1, the J call TRBJ1-6; the DNA was not compared with TRBD1, the D call given in the table. TRBV21-1 is annotated as a pseudogene. The CDR3 has 14 amino acids. The CDR3 here is CASSKAGQGSPLHF. In DNA, the CDR3 is TGTGCCAGCTCCAAGGCGGGACAGGGATCACCCCTCCACTTT.

This rearrangement joins TRBV6-5 to TRBJ1-2; 7 nucleotides align to TRBD1. V was clipped by 4 bases and J by 5 bases; unmatched bases: 7. CDR1 and CDR2 from the germline V gene are MNHEY and SVGAGI. The length of the CDR3 is 14 residues. CDR3 residues: CASSFGTAIYGYTF. Written as DNA, the CDR3 is TGTGCCAGCAGTTTTGGGACAGCTATATATGGCTACACCTTC.

In its sample, this clone was seen a few times. Distinct nucleotide sequences in the sample also encode this CDR3. DNA of the CDR3: TGTGCCAGCAGGCGGGACAGGGGGCTAGCACCCCTCCACTTT. Translating gives CASRRDRGLAPLHF. This sequence joins TRBV5-8 and TRBJ1-6, with TRBD1 matching 12 bases. CDR3 length equals 14 residues. From germline, CDR1 is SGHTS and CDR2 YDEGEE. V lost 5 bases and J lost 11; bases outside the gene matches: 5. The full variable domain, completed using reference TRBV5-8 and TRBJ1-6, is EAGVTQSPTHLIKTRGQQATLRCSPISGHTSVYWYQQALGLGLQFLLWYDEGEERNRGNFPPRFSGRQFPNYSSELNVNALELEDSALYLCASRRDRGLAPLHFGNGTRLTVT.

The chain recombines TRBV11-2 with TRBJ2-1; 8 bases fit TRBD1. Per germline, CDR1 SGHAT and CDR2 FQNNGV. V dropped 2 bases and J dropped 13; count of bases not matched to a gene: 10. CDR3 length equals 14 residues. The CDR3: CASSLQTTGEYQFF. CDR3 sequence (DNA): TGTGCCAGCAGCTTACAAACGACAGGGGAGTATCAGTTCTTC.

The CDR3 nucleotides are TGTGCCAGCTCACGTGGACTAGAAAAAGAGACCCAGTACTTC. It encodes CASSRGLEKETQYF. The V gene is TRBV18, the J gene TRBJ2-5; 7 bases map to TRBD2. This CDR3 contains 14 residues. Germline V lookup: CDR1 KGHSH, CDR2 LQKENI. V shed 4 bases and J 3 bases; nucleotides not matched to a gene: 5.

V gene TRBV19 combines with J gene TRBJ2-1; D perhaps matches TRBD2 (6 bases). V was pared by 4 bases and J by 7 bases, with 11 bases between. The CDR3 is made up of 13 amino acids. CDR1 is LNHDA, CDR2 SQIVND, per germline (reference sequence). CDR3 in amino acids: CASSTGGTNEQFF. The CDR3 coding sequence is TGTGCCAGTAGTACCGGGGGTACAAATGAGCAGTTCTTC.

J is TRBJ1-1 and V is TRBV5-5, with unresolved D. The CDR3 runs 18 residues. In germline, CDR1 is SGHKS, CDR2 YYEKEE (reference sequence). The ends were cut back, 7 bases at V and 4 bases at J, with 29 bases in the middle. The DNA of the CDR3 is TGTGCCAGCCTCCCCTTCTACTTCACGGGAAAGGGAAGCACTGAAGCTTTCTTT. This gives the protein CASLPFYFTGKGSTEAFF.

V and J are TRBV28 and TRBJ1-2, with a weak D call TRBD1 (6 bases). The germline V and J ends were trimmed by 6 bases and 8 bases, with 19 bases remaining between them. This CDR3 comprises 14 residues. CDR1 MDHEN and CDR2 SYDVKM come from the germline V gene. The CDR3 region has the DNA TGTGCCAGCAGCCGGACAGACCTTTCATGGGGCTACACCTTC. Its translation is CASSRTDLSWGYTF.

This clone was recorded a few times. The chain employs TRBV25-1 and TRBJ2-1, with D perhaps matching TRBD2 (6 bases). This CDR3 is built from 11 residues. CDR1 and CDR2 (germline): MGHDK, SYGVNS. Trimming removed 8 bases at V and 8 bases at J, with 10 bases between. Here the CDR3 reads CASGGFHEQFF. Here the CDR3 DNA reads TGTGCCAGCGGAGGGTTCCATGAGCAGTTCTTC.

This rearrangement joins TRBV30 to TRBJ2-5; TRBD1 aligns across 11 bases. CDR1 and CDR2 from the germline V gene are GTSNPN and SVGIG (reference sequence). The junction had 9 bases not matched to a gene; V was cut back by 7 bases and J by 5 bases. The CDR3 is 14 residues long. The CDR3 sequence is CASSKDRGLETQYF. CDR3 in DNA: TGTGCCTCGTCAAAGGACAGGGGGCTGGAGACCCAGTACTTC.

This clone was seen more than once but under ten times. CDR3 nucleotides: TGTGCCAGCAGCCACTGGGCCAGAATCGGGGGTGAGCAGTTCTTC. Encoded protein: CASSHWARIGGEQFF. The chain carries TRBV7-2 and TRBJ2-1, with TRBD2 as a possible D gene (6 bases). Trimming cost V 5 bases and J 9 bases, with 20 bases left between them. CDR1 is SGHTA, CDR2 FQGNSA, per germline. The CDR3 runs to 15 residues. Combining the CDR3 with reference TRBV7-2 and TRBJ2-1 gives the whole variable domain GAGVSQSPSNKVTEKGKDVELRCDPISGHTALYWYRQSLGQGLEFLIYFQGNSAPDKSGLPSDRFSAERTGGSVSTLTIQRTQQEDSAVYLCASSHWARIGGEQFFGPGTRLTVL.

V and J are TRBV12-3 or TRBV12-4 and TRBJ1-2, with 8 bases fitting TRBD1. The CDR3 has 13 amino acids. Trimming took 8 bases from V and 5 from J; bases not matched to a gene: 7. The chain's CDR3 is CASATGTGYGYTF. The CDR3 coding sequence is TGTGCCAGCGCGACCGGGACAGGATATGGCTACACCTTC.

This clone was counted between two and nine times. This chain links TRBV19 with TRBJ2-6, with TRBD1 identical over 8 bases. Looked up from germline, CDR1 is LNHDA and CDR2 is SQIVND (reference sequence). The CDR3 runs 17 residues. J was trimmed by 1 base and V by 5 bases; bases with no gene match: 7. The CDR3 spells CASSEGQAHSGANVLTF. The CDR3, as DNA: TGTGCCAGTAGTGAGGGACAGGCTCATTCTGGGGCCAACGTCCTGACTTTC.

The chain employs TRBV19 and TRBJ1-6, with 10 bases identical to TRBD1. There are 14 residues in the CDR3. Per the germline V gene, CDR1 is LNHDA and CDR2 is SQIVND (reference sequence). V lost 6 bases and J lost 6; bases outside the gene matches: 2. The CDR3 DNA reads as TGTGCCAGTAGGGGACAGGGGCTTAATTCACCCCTCCACTTT. Its protein is CASRGQGLNSPLHF.

The chain joins TRBV2 to TRBJ2-7; a weak D match, TRBD2 (7 bases). From germline, CDR1 is SNHLY and CDR2 FYNNEI. The length of the CDR3 is 11 residues. V lost 11 bases, J lost 10 bases, and 18 bases lay in between. The CDR3 DNA follows: TGTGCCCCGGGGCGGGGGCCGCAACAGTACTTC. It is translated as CAPGRGPQQYF.

A few counts support this clone. The V gene is TRBV19, the J gene TRBJ1-1, with D maybe TRBD1 (6 bases). V was clipped by 6 bases and J by 1 base, with 9 bases between them. The germline V gene has CDR1 LNHDA and CDR2 SQIVND (reference sequence). The CDR3 is made up of 13 amino acids. The CDR3 loop reads CASSPQGNTEAFF. For the CDR3, the DNA is TGTGCCAGTAGCCCACAGGGGAACACTGAAGCTTTCTTT.

This chain uses TRBV6-6 with TRBJ1-4; no reliable D call. Germline loops: CDR1 MNHNY, CDR2 SVGAGI (reference sequence). Trimming took 7 bases from V and 2 from J, leaving 14 bases between them. The CDR3 totals 15 residues. The CDR3 protein is CASIGPGGTNEKLFF. For the CDR3, the DNA is TGTGCCAGCATTGGACCCGGAGGGACTAATGAAAAACTGTTTTTT.